Following are 24 T cell receptor beta chains from one sample sequenced in a study of T cells in Graves' hyperthyroidism and ophthalmopathy. Template material for amplifying TCR beta CDR3 regions consisted of RNA transcripts. The HTBI primer set was used in a first-round RT-PCR of the TCR CDR3. Each CDR3 protein gets one entry after TCRdb re-called the multiplex PCR reads with MiXCR. The sample contains approximately 430,000 distinct CDR3 sequences, 15% to 17% of which appear only once. The sample consisted of blood. Receptors were obtained from a young woman with Graves' hyperthyroidism.

At least ten counts were recorded for this clonotype. This chain joins TRBV5-6 and TRBJ1-2; D is ambiguous. Germline V gene sequence: CDR1 SGHDT, CDR2 YYEEEE. Trimming stripped 2 bases from V and 8 bases from J, with 7 bases between. The CDR3 sequence is 11 residues long. The CDR3 nucleotides read TGTGCCAGCAGCTTCGGTAGCGGCTACACCTTC. Residues: CASSFGSGYTF.

Ten or more counts support this clonotype. The chain carries TRBV12-3 or TRBV12-4 and TRBJ2-5; a possible D gene is TRBD1 (6 bases). CDR3 length equals 14 residues. V shed 6 bases and J shed 5 bases, with 16 bases lying between them. The CDR3 nucleotides are TGTGCCAGCAGCCCATCCGGGACATCGGAGACCCAGTACTTC. Translating it yields CASSPSGTSETQYF.

This clonotype occurred many times. V is TRBV20-1 and J is TRBJ1-2, with D unclear. The CDR3 is 13 residues long. The ends were cut back, 1 base at V and 3 bases at J, with 9 bases in the middle. Germline CDR1 is DFQATT and CDR2 is SNEGSKA (reference sequence). CDR3 DNA sequence: TGCAGTGCTAGAGGGGGTGTAGACTATGGCTACACCTTC. This translates into CSARGGVDYGYTF.

This clonotype has more than one count but fewer than ten. The rearrangement uses TRBV6-1 and TRBJ2-2, with a weak D call TRBD1 (6 bases). Trimming took 6 bases from V and 0 from J, leaving 11 bases between them. CDR1 and CDR2 from the germline V gene are MNHNS and SASEGT. CDR3 length: 15 residues. The CDR3 DNA follows: TGTGCCAGCAGACCGGGACATGCGAACACCGGGGAGCTGTTTTTT. As protein: CASRPGHANTGELFF.

This chain joins TRBV11-2 and TRBJ2-1, with D perhaps matching TRBD2 (5 bases). Germline CDR1 and CDR2: SGHAT and FQNNGV. Trimming shortened V by 2 bases and J by 4 bases, and 12 bases separated the two germline ends. The CDR3 has 15 residues. The CDR3, as DNA: TGTGCCAGCAGCTTAACCACGGGAAAATACAATGAGCAGTTCTTC. Protein sequence: CASSLTTGKYNEQFF.

Ten or more counts support this clonotype. This rearrangement joins TRBV20-1 to TRBJ2-7, with D unclear. The CDR3 runs to 10 residues. Trimming left V 5 bases short and J 3 bases short, with 5 bases between. Germline values: CDR1 DFQATT, CDR2 SNEGSKA (reference sequence). CDR3 DNA: TGCAGTGCTGGAATCTACGAGCAGTACTTC. As protein: CSAGIYEQYF.

The table lists this clonotype with many counts. V is TRBV12-3 or TRBV12-4 and J is TRBJ1-2, with D unclear. The V end was cut by 4 bases, the J end by 4 bases, with 19 bases between. The CDR3 totals 16 residues. The CDR3 nucleotides are TGTGCCAGCAGTTGGAGGCCCGGACGGGAGGGCTATGGCTACACCTTC. It yields the protein CASSWRPGREGYGYTF.

Many counts were recorded for this clonotype. The rearrangement links TRBV5-1 to TRBJ2-3, with 10 positions matching TRBD2. The junction had 5 bases not matched to a gene; V was cut back by 4 bases and J by 3 bases. Germline CDR1 is SGHRS and CDR2 is YFSETQ. The CDR3 sequence is 15 residues long. This chain's CDR3 is CASSPTSGPTDTQYF. The CDR3 coding sequence is TGCGCCAGCAGCCCGACTAGCGGGCCTACAGATACGCAGTATTTT.

This clonotype was found a few times. A much bigger clone sits one base away, suggesting this may be a read error. The chain couples TRBV12-5 to TRBJ2-1, with 10 bases lining up with TRBD1. V shed 3 bases and J 6 bases; nucleotides not matched to a gene: 17. CDR3 length equals 19 residues. Germline lookup yields CDR1 LGHNT and CDR2 FRNRAP. The CDR3 region is CASGLRDRGVRGRRNEQFF. CDR3 sequence (DNA): TGTGCTAGTGGTTTAAGGGACAGGGGTGTTCGGGGGCGACGCAATGAGCAGTTCTTC.

The table lists this clonotype with many counts. V usage is TRBV28 and J usage is TRBJ1-5, with 8 bases that match TRBD1. Germline CDR1 and CDR2: MDHEN and SYDVKM. The CDR3 is 16 residues long. The J segment lost 2 bases and the V segment lost 7 bases, leaving 10 bases of the junction unmatched. The CDR3 sequence: CASTTLDRGGNQPQHF. In DNA form, the CDR3 reads TGTGCCAGCACCACCCTCGACAGGGGTGGCAATCAGCCCCAGCATTTT.

This rearrangement joins TRBV6-2 or TRBV6-3 to TRBJ2-3; D may be TRBD2 (5 bases). The germline V and J ends were trimmed by 6 bases and 5 bases, with 9 bases remaining between them. The CDR3 spans 12 residues. Germline V gene sequence: CDR1 MNHEY, CDR2 SVGEGT. The CDR3 spells CASSLLGDTQYF. DNA for the CDR3: TGTGCCAGCAGCCTACTAGGAGATACGCAGTATTTT.

This clonotype was found many times. The chain employs TRBV18 and TRBJ2-3; perhaps TRBD2 as D (5 bases). This CDR3 comprises 15 residues. Deletions cut 3 bases from V and 5 bases from J, with 15 bases between. CDR1 and CDR2 (germline): KGHSH, LQKENI. The CDR3, as DNA: TGTGCCAGCTCACCGGCGCAGATCAGCGGAGATACGCAGTATTTT. Translation: CASSPAQISGDTQYF. Filled out from reference TRBV18 and TRBJ2-3, the complete variable domain reads NAGVMQNPRHLVRRRGQEARLRCSPMKGHSHVYWYRQLPEEGLKFMVYLQKENIIDESGMPKERFSAEFPKEGPSILRIQQVVRGDSAAYFCASSPAQISGDTQYFGPGTRLTVL.

This clonotype was observed at least ten times. V and J are TRBV28 and TRBJ2-5; D gene unclear. This CDR3 spans 14 amino acids. The ends were cut back, 3 bases at V and 7 bases at J, with 15 bases in the middle. The V gene's germline CDR1 is MDHEN and CDR2 SYDVKM. This CDR3 is CASSFSRQPRTQYF. CDR3 bases: TGTGCCAGCAGTTTTTCGCGGCAGCCGAGGACCCAGTACTTC.

The rearrangement joins TRBV19 to TRBJ2-3; weak D call: TRBD1 (5 bases). Trimming removed 6 bases at V and 2 bases at J, with 12 bases between. This CDR3 has 14 amino acids. CDR1 and CDR2 (germline): LNHDA, SQIVND (reference sequence). CDR3 nucleotide sequence: TGTGCCAGTAGCAAGAAGGGGTTCACAGATACGCAGTATTTT. This encodes CASSKKGFTDTQYF.

Many counts were recorded for this clonotype. The chain combines TRBV6-1 with TRBJ2-3, with 10 bases that match TRBD2. The CDR3 runs to 14 residues. Trimming cost V 11 bases and J 4 bases; bases outside gene matches: 9. In germline, CDR1 is MNHNS, CDR2 SASEGT. CDR3 bases: TGTGCCTCTTCTAGCGGGAGCGTACCAGATACGCAGTATTTT. Amino acid sequence: CASSSGSVPDTQYF.

This clonotype was recorded many times. This chain joins TRBV27 and TRBJ2-7; D possibly corresponds to TRBD2 (5 bases). Germline-derived CDR1 and CDR2 are MNHEY and SMNVEV (reference sequence). V gave up 6 bases and J gave up 3 bases, with 15 bases separating them. CDR3 length: 14 residues. The chain's CDR3 is CASSFVGEGYEQYF. The CDR3 DNA is TGTGCCAGCAGCTTCGTCGGGGAAGGCTACGAGCAGTACTTC.

Ten or more counts support this clonotype. The chain joins TRBV12-3 or TRBV12-4 to TRBJ2-6; a possible D gene is TRBD2 (5 bases). V gave up 7 bases and J gave up 2 bases, with 12 bases separating them. The CDR3 extends over 15 amino acids. DNA for the CDR3: TGTGCCAGCACCGATTGGGGAGCTGGGGCCAACGTCCTGACTTTC. Amino acid sequence: CASTDWGAGANVLTF.

The chain employs TRBV10-3 and TRBJ2-5, with a tentative D call TRBD1 (6 bases). V was cut by 6 bases and J by 0 bases, with 8 bases left in between. The CDR3 is made up of 13 amino acids. Per the germline V gene, CDR1 is ENHRY and CDR2 is SYGVKD. CDR3 in DNA: TGTGCCATCAGAAAGGGGGACCAAGAGACCCAGTACTTC. Encoded protein: CAIRKGDQETQYF.

This chain links TRBV12-3 or TRBV12-4 with TRBJ2-2; 7 positions match TRBD2. Trimming took 7 bases from V and 5 from J; bases not matched to a gene: 16. CDR3 length equals 17 residues. CDR3 sequence reads: CASTSPSPGLGTGELFF. The CDR3 DNA reads as TGTGCCAGCACCTCACCTTCGCCCGGACTAGGAACCGGGGAGCTGTTTTTT.

This clonotype has ten or more counts. The chain recombines TRBV20-1 with TRBJ2-1, with 13 bases identical to TRBD2. This CDR3 contains 19 residues. The ends lost 6 bases at V and 1 base at J; junction bases unmatched: 15. Germline CDR1 DFQATT, CDR2 SNEGSKA (reference sequence). This CDR3 reads CSASRGLAGEMLSYNEQFF. The CDR3 DNA reads as TGCAGTGCCTCGCGAGGACTAGCGGGAGAGATGTTGTCCTACAATGAGCAGTTCTTC.

This clonotype came up many times. V usage is TRBV3-1 and J usage is TRBJ1-5; D remains ambiguous. Trimming removed 0 bases at V and 4 bases at J, with 7 bases between. The CDR3 is 14 amino acids. The germline CDR1 and CDR2 sequences are LGHDT and YNNKEL (reference sequence). The CDR3 coding sequence is TGTGCCAGCAGCCAAGATGAAGGAAATCAGCCCCAGCATTTT. It is translated as CASSQDEGNQPQHF.

The chain combines TRBV27 with TRBJ2-2; a weak D match, TRBD2 (6 bases). Germline loops: CDR1 MNHEY, CDR2 SMNVEV (reference sequence). The CDR3 has 16 amino acids. V lost 5 bases to trimming and J lost 2 bases, with 15 bases between them. CDR3 sequence: CASSPVTEGNTGELFF. CDR3 nucleotide sequence: TGTGCCAGCAGTCCCGTTACGGAGGGTAACACCGGGGAGCTGTTTTTT.

This clonotype was detected ten times or more. This rearrangement joins TRBV10-2 to TRBJ2-7, with TRBD2 identical over 10 bases. V trimming: 6 bases; J trimming: 7 bases; junction bases outside the gene matches: 6. The germline gives CDR1 WSHSY, CDR2 SAAADI. The CDR3 loop spans 13 amino acids. DNA for the CDR3: TGCGCCAGCAGACGGGTAGCGGGAGGAGAGCAGTACTTC. Residues: CASRRVAGGEQYF.

This clonotype was seen ten or more times. This chain connects TRBV5-6 to TRBJ2-5, with 8 positions matching TRBD1. Per germline, CDR1 SGHDT and CDR2 YYEEEE. The CDR3 has 13 residues. V lost 4 bases to trimming and J lost 5 bases; unmatched junction nucleotides: 4. CDR3 sequence reads: CASSRTGTETQYF. In DNA form, the CDR3 reads TGTGCCAGCAGCAGGACAGGGACCGAGACCCAGTACTTC.